Following are 3 T cell receptor beta chains from one sample sequenced in a study of shared T cell receptors in the human thymus. The repertoire was sequenced with immunoSEQ multiplex PCR; TCRdb's copy has only in-frame clones and lacks some. The sample yields hundreds of thousands of clones, approximately 83% seen once. The sample also formed part of further work on human thymus T cells.

The specimen sequenced was thymocytes. The receptors derive from a girl under three years old with a congenital heart defect.

A note on this clone: A junction end diverges from the germline sequence, so it may reflect a read error. The identical CDR3 is also encoded by other nucleotide sequences in the sample. The chain recombines TRBV6-6 with TRBJ2-7; 7 nucleotides match TRBD2. The CDR3 spans 11 residues. Looked up from germline, CDR1 is MNHNY and CDR2 is SVGAGI (reference sequence). The CDR3 sequence is CASSGRAGLFF. The CDR3, as DNA: TGTGCCAGCAGTGGCCGAGCGGGGCTCTTCTTC.

This clone showed up just once. The V call is TRBV13, the J call TRBJ2-2; 7 nucleotides line up with TRBD1. Germline trimming cut 6 bases from V and 1 base from J; bases unmatched to any gene: 8. Germline V gene lookup returns CDR1 PRHDT and CDR2 FYEKMQ (reference sequence). The CDR3 has 16 amino acids. Written as DNA, the CDR3 is TGTGCCAGCAGTTCCGACAGGGCGAAGAACACCGGGGAGCTGTTTTTT. Its translation: CASSSDRAKNTGELFF.

The J gene is TRBJ1-5, the V gene TRBV4-3; D is perhaps TRBD1 (5 bases). Trimming took off 0 bases at V and 1 base at J, with 19 bases between the two ends. The CDR3 is 19 residues long. Germline CDR1 reads LGHNA; CDR2 reads YSLEER. The CDR3 DNA reads as TGCGCCAGCAGCCAAGATGGGGGATGGGGGGGAAAAAGCAATCAGCCCCAGCATTTT. Translation: CASSQDGGWGGKSNQPQHF.